What follows are 26 T cell receptor beta chains derived from one specimen sequenced in a study of blood T cell repertoires in COVID-19 (dated by TCRdb to between 2020 and 2021). Library preparation employed the immunoSEQ multiplex PCR assay. Imported from immuneACCESS, the table was reduced by TCRdb to in-frame sequences with V and J called. These copies leave out some clones; in studies compared against another copy, an unresolved V gene accounts for under half, and the cause of the remainder is not known. The sample table contains 110,000 or so clones; only one count was recorded for approximately 90% of them. The ten top clones hold approximately 4.5% of the sample. The sequencing input was peripheral blood. The receptors stem from a woman aged 50 to 65 with acute or convalescent COVID-19.

This clone was seen once. The rearrangement links TRBV9 to TRBJ1-5; 7 nucleotides agree with TRBD1. This CDR3 is 15 amino acids long. The V and J ends lost 0 bases and 2 bases, in that order; junction bases with no gene match: 2. Per the germline V gene, CDR1 is SGDLS and CDR2 is YYNGEE. This chain's CDR3 is CASSVDGTGNQPQHF. The CDR3, as DNA: TGTGCCAGCAGCGTAGACGGGACAGGCAATCAGCCCCAGCATTTT.

The rearrangement uses TRBV3-1 (or the pseudogene TRBV3-2) and TRBJ1-4, with TRBD1 identical over 8 bases. Trimming cost V 4 bases and J 5 bases; bases outside gene matches: 3. The germline CDR1 and CDR2 sequences are LGHDT and YNNKEL (reference sequence). The CDR3 runs to 14 residues. In nucleotides, the CDR3 is TGTGCCAGCAGCCTTCGGACAGGGAATGAAAAACTGTTTTTT. Amino acids: CASSLRTGNEKLFF.

The gene calls are TRBV24-1 and TRBJ2-1, with TRBD2 matching over 7 bases. Germline V lookup: CDR1 KGHDR, CDR2 SFDVKD. Trimming at V came to 7 bases and at J to 9 bases, leaving 8 bases not matched to a gene. The CDR3 is 13 amino acids. This CDR3 is CATRGLAVGEQFF. The CDR3 DNA reads TGTGCCACCAGGGGGCTAGCGGTTGGTGAGCAGTTCTTC.

The genes are TRBV6-5 and TRBJ2-7; 13 bases line up with TRBD2. The V and J ends lost 10 bases and 7 bases, in that order; junction bases with no gene match: 10. Germline V gene sequence: CDR1 MNHEY, CDR2 SVGAGI. This CDR3 contains 14 residues. CDR3 loop: CATRTSGSIREQYF. CDR3 bases: TGTGCCACAAGGACTAGCGGGAGTATTAGGGAGCAGTACTTC.

J is TRBJ2-2 and V is TRBV7-2; TRBD1 might be the D (5 bases). The CDR3 consists of 15 residues. Germline loops: CDR1 SGHTA, CDR2 FQGNSA. Trimming shortened V by 9 bases and J by 1 base, and 15 bases separated the two germline ends. The DNA of the CDR3 is TGTGCCAGTAGAAAAACAGGTCTGAACACCGGGGAGCTGTTTTTT. Residues: CASRKTGLNTGELFF.

The chain has TRBV15 and TRBJ2-7, with D maybe TRBD2 (5 bases). Looked up from germline, CDR1 is LNHNV and CDR2 is YYDKDF (reference sequence). V lost 1 base and J lost 7, with 11 bases in between. This CDR3 region has 13 residues. The CDR3: CATSRVPGWEQYF. In DNA, the CDR3 is TGTGCCACCAGCAGAGTCCCGGGGTGGGAGCAGTACTTC.

This clone was counted a single time. This chain uses TRBV27 with TRBJ2-1; TRBD1 agrees at 8 bases. Germline-derived CDR1 and CDR2 are MNHEY and SMNVEV (reference sequence). This CDR3 contains 16 residues. J gave up 4 bases and V 5 bases, and 10 bases lay outside the gene matches. The CDR3 loop is CASSAIDRGLYNEQFF. Written as DNA, the CDR3 is TGTGCCAGCAGTGCCATAGACAGGGGATTATACAATGAGCAGTTCTTC.

The chain has TRBV6-5 and TRBJ1-2; no reliable D call. Germline V gives CDR1 MNHEY, CDR2 SVGAGI. CDR3 length: 12 residues. Trimming removed 8 bases from V and 4 bases from J, with 11 bases in between. The CDR3 reads CASSLEGYGYTF. The CDR3 DNA is TGTGCCAGCTCCCTGGAGGGCTATGGCTACACCTTC.

The rearrangement uses TRBV7-9 and TRBJ2-2; D is perhaps TRBD2 (6 bases). The CDR3 has 17 residues. Germline loops: CDR1 SEHNR, CDR2 FQNEAQ (reference sequence). Trimming stripped 4 bases from V and 0 bases from J, with 15 bases between. The CDR3 DNA reads as TGTGCCAGCAGCTCGCGCACCGGGGGTCCGAACACCGGGGAGCTGTTTTTT. It codes for CASSSRTGGPNTGELFF.

The J gene is TRBJ2-7, the V gene TRBV2, with 8 bases fitting TRBD1. The CDR3 loop spans 15 amino acids. The germline V gene encodes CDR1 SNHLY and CDR2 FYNNEI. V shed 2 bases, J shed 3 bases, and the junction held 6 bases outside the gene matches. CDR3: CASSEFDRGDYEQYF. CDR3 sequence (DNA): TGTGCCAGCAGTGAATTCGACAGGGGCGACTACGAGCAGTACTTC.

J is TRBJ2-2 and V is TRBV11-3, with 8 positions matching TRBD1. This CDR3 has 15 residues. V gave up 5 bases and J gave up 6 bases; unmatched junction bases: 8. Germline values: CDR1 SGHNT, CDR2 YENEEA. As DNA, the CDR3 is TGTGCCAGCAGCCGGACAGGGCTAGGGGCCGGGGAGCTGTTTTTT. Its translation: CASSRTGLGAGELFF.

The V and J genes are TRBV13 and TRBJ2-7, with D tentatively TRBD2 (6 bases). CDR3 length equals 15 residues. The V gene lost 3 bases and the J gene lost 4 bases, with 16 bases spanning the gap. Germline V CDR1 and CDR2: PRHDT, FYEKMQ (reference sequence). The chain's CDR3 is CASSFQRGNPYEQYF. The CDR3 DNA follows: TGTGCCAGCAGCTTCCAACGGGGGAACCCTTACGAGCAGTACTTC.

The chain combines TRBV3-1 (or the pseudogene TRBV3-2) with TRBJ1-2; D is uncertain. CDR1 and CDR2 from the germline V gene are LGHDT and YNNKEL (reference sequence). Between the trimmed V and J ends, which lost 3 bases and 4 bases, there was a span of 18 bases. The CDR3 is made up of 16 amino acids. Written as DNA, the CDR3 is TGTGCCAGCAGCCATTCCCCCTCCGAACAGCCCTATGGCTACACCTTC. Its protein is CASSHSPSEQPYGYTF.

V usage is TRBV30 and J usage is TRBJ2-6, with a weak D call TRBD2 (6 bases). V was pared by 5 bases and J by 0 bases, with 14 bases between. Germline CDR1 reads GTSNPN; CDR2 reads SVGIG (reference sequence). There are 16 residues in the CDR3. In nucleotides, the CDR3 is TGTGCCTGGGGCGGGACTTATGGCTCTGGGGCCAACGTCCTGACTTTC. It translates to CAWGGTYGSGANVLTF. The whole variable domain, remainder taken from reference TRBV30 and TRBJ2-6, is SQTIHQWPATLVQPVGSPLSLECTVEGTSNPNLYWYRQAAGRGLQLLFYSVGIGQISSEVPQNLSASRPQDRQFILSSKKLLLSDSGFYLCAWGGTYGSGANVLTFGAGSRLTVL.

Notes on this clone: One junction end does not reproduce the germline sequence, and a read error may be involved. The chain couples TRBV18 to TRBJ1-1; the match to TRBD1 covers 7 bases. CDR3 size: 13 residues. Germline CDR1 reads KGHSH; CDR2 reads LQKENI. The CDR3 DNA reads as TGCGCCTCGAAGGGACAGATGAACACTGAAGCTTTCTTT. This sequence encodes CASKGQMNTEAFF.

The CDR3 sequence is CASKRDSVYGYTF. CDR3 sequence (DNA): TGTGCCAGCAAACGGGACAGCGTCTATGGCTACACCTTC. V gene TRBV6-5 combines with J gene TRBJ1-2; the match to TRBD1 covers 7 bases. Germline CDR1 reads MNHEY; CDR2 reads SVGAGI. This CDR3 contains 13 residues. The V segment lost 7 bases and the J segment 4 bases; nucleotides outside the gene matches: 6.

The gene calls are TRBV2 and TRBJ1-1; the match to TRBD1 covers 8 bases. The CDR3 spans 13 residues. After removal of 6 bases from V and 4 bases from J, the junction contained 4 bases not matched to a gene. CDR1 and CDR2 from the germline V gene are SNHLY and FYNNEI. CDR3 in DNA: TGTGCCAGCAGGAAAGACAGGGGCACTGAAGCTTTCTTT. Translated, it gives CASRKDRGTEAFF.

V and J are TRBV6-5 and TRBJ1-2; tentative D call: TRBD1 (6 bases). The CDR3 is 13 amino acids. V gave up 6 bases and J gave up 7 bases, with 15 bases separating them. Looked up from germline, CDR1 is MNHEY and CDR2 is SVGAGI. The CDR3 nucleotides read TGTGCCAGCAGCTCAGGGGTTTTCGGTGGCTACACCTTC. This translates into CASSSGVFGGYTF.

This chain connects TRBV10-1 to TRBJ1-5; D perhaps matches TRBD1 (5 bases). Germline V gene data show CDR1 as WNHNN and CDR2 as SYGVQD (reference sequence). The CDR3 consists of 12 residues. V was trimmed by 6 bases and J by 6 bases, leaving 9 bases between them. CDR3 region: CASRERGQPQHF. DNA of the CDR3: TGCGCCAGCAGGGAGAGGGGTCAGCCCCAGCATTTT.

This chain joins TRBV24-1 and TRBJ1-1, with D tentatively TRBD1 (6 bases). Looked up from germline, CDR1 is KGHDR and CDR2 is SFDVKD. The CDR3 length is 12 residues. Trimming left V 7 bases short and J 3 bases short, with 8 bases between. The CDR3 nucleotides are TGTGCCACCAGCGCAGGGGACACTGAAGCTTTCTTT. This sequence encodes CATSAGDTEAFF.

The gene calls are TRBV11-2 and TRBJ1-1; tentative D call: TRBD1 (5 bases). Trimming stripped 5 bases from V and 1 base from J, with 14 bases between. This CDR3 contains 15 residues. The germline gives CDR1 SGHAT, CDR2 FQNNGV. The CDR3 nucleotides are TGTGCCAGCAGCCTCTGGGGGGGTGGGAACACTGAAGCTTTCTTT. Translating it yields CASSLWGGGNTEAFF.

The V call is TRBV29-1, the J call TRBJ1-2, with D maybe TRBD1 (6 bases). The CDR3 loop spans 14 amino acids. CDR1 is SQVTM, CDR2 ANQGSEA, per germline. V shed 6 bases and J shed 0 bases, with 14 bases lying between them. The CDR3 spells CSVASGQTNYGYTF. In DNA, the CDR3 is TGCAGCGTCGCGTCCGGACAGACTAACTATGGCTACACCTTC.

V is TRBV19 and J is TRBJ2-7; the D gene is possibly TRBD2 (5 bases). The CDR3 has 13 amino acids. Trimming left V 3 bases short and J 3 bases short, with 9 bases between. Per germline, CDR1 LNHDA and CDR2 SQIVND (reference sequence). In nucleotides, the CDR3 is TGTGCCAGTAGTATCGGGGTCGGCTACGAGCAGTACTTC. It translates to CASSIGVGYEQYF.

The chain carries TRBV2 and TRBJ2-5; 7 bases line up with TRBD1. From germline, CDR1 is SNHLY and CDR2 FYNNEI. The CDR3 extends over 17 amino acids. V dropped 6 bases and J dropped 4; count of bases not matched to a gene: 17. The CDR3 bases are TGTGCCAGCAGCGAAAGCCGGGACAGAAGAGATCGAGAGACCCAGTACTTC. Its protein is CASSESRDRRDRETQYF. Based on the CDR3 plus reference TRBV2 and TRBJ2-5, the full variable domain is EPEVTQTPSHQVTQMGQEVILRCVPISNHLYFYWYRQILGQKVEFLVSFYNNEISEKSEIFDDQFSVERPDGSNFTLKIRSTKLEDSAMYFCASSESRDRRDRETQYFGPGTRLLVL.

The V gene is TRBV4-3, the J gene TRBJ2-7, with D tentatively TRBD1 (7 bases). The germline V gene has CDR1 LGHNA and CDR2 YSLEER. V lost 0 bases to trimming and J lost 2 bases, with 11 bases between them. The CDR3 contains 15 residues. CDR3 sequence: CASSQDSRGAYEQYF. CDR3 bases: TGCGCCAGCAGCCAAGATAGCAGGGGGGCCTACGAGCAGTACTTC.

V usage is TRBV12-3 or TRBV12-4 and J usage is TRBJ1-2; D is uncertain. The CDR3 spans 13 residues. Trimming left V 6 bases short and J 8 bases short, with 16 bases between. CDR3 nucleotide sequence: TGTGCCAGCAGCCCTAACCCAGGCAGAGGCTACACCTTC. It codes for CASSPNPGRGYTF.